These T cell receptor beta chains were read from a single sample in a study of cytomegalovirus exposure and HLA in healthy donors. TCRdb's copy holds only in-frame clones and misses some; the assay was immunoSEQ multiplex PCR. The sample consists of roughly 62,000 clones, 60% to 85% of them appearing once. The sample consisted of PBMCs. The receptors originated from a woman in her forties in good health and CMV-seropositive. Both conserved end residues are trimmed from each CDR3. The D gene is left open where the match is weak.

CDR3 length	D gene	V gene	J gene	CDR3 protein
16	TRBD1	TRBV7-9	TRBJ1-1	ASSFWGRGAGGYTEAF
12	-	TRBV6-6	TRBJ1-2	ASSPTESNYGYT
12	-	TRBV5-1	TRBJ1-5	ASSPVVGDQPQH
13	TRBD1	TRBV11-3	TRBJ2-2	ASSRDRGRTGELF
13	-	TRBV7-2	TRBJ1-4	ASSLGLLTNEKLF
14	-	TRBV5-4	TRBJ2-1	ASSPGAVQPYNEQF
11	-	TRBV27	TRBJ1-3	ASRLNSGNTIY
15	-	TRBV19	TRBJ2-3	ASSTPYSSTSTDTQY
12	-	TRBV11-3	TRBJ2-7	ASSSGTRGDEQY
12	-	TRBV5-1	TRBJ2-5	ASSLLGQEETQY
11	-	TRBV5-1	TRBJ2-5	ASSLVVAETQY
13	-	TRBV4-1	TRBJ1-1	ASSQEPGGPTEAF
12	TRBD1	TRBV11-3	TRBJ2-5	ASSLGQGEETQY
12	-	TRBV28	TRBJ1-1	ASSSTYRGMSAF
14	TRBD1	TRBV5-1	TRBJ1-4	ASSLATGGQNEKLF
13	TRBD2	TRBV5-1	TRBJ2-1	ASSRGGANGNEQF
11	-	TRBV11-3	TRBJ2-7	ASSLGGTDEQY
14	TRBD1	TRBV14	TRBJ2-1	ASSQRGTGAYNEQF
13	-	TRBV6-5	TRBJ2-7	ASSYEMGATYEQY
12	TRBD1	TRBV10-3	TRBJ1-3	AIFTGGTGNTIY
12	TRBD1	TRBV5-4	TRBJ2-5	ASSSYRGAETQY
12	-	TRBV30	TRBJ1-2	AWSGIDRSYGYT
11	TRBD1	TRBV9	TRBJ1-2	ASSDRGLGGYT
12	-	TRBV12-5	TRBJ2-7	ASGFPPQGNEQY
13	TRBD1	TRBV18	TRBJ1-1	ASSRDSLYSTEAF
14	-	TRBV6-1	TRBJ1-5	ASSEVVTNAGQPQH